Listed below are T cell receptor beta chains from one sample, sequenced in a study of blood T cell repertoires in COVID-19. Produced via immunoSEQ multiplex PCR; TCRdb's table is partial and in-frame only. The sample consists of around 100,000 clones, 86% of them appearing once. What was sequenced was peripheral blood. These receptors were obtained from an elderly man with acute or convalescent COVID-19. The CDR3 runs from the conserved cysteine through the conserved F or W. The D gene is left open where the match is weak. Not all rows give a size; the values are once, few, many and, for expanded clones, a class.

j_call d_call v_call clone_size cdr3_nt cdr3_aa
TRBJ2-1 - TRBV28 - TGTGCCAGCAGTCCGACAGGCAATAATTGGGTTATGGAGCAGTTCTTC CASSPTGNNWVMEQFF
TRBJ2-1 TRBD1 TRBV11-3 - TGTGCCAGCAGCCAGAGGGACAGCCTCAATGAGCAGTTCTTC CASSQRDSLNEQFF
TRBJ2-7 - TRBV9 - TGTGCCAGCAGCGTAGCGCCTAGCGAGGAGGGGCTCCAAATTACCTACGAGCAGTACTTC CASSVAPSEEGLQITYEQYF
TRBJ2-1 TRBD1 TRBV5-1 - TGCGCCAGCAGCTCGGGACAGGGCAATGAGCAGTTCTTC CASSSGQGNEQFF
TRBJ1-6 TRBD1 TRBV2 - TGTGCCAGCAGTGGGCGGACAGGAGATAATTCACCCCTCCACTTT CASSGRTGDNSPLHF
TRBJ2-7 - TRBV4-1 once TGCGCCAGCAGCCAAGGGGTCGGGGGTTACGAGCAGTACTTC CASSQGVGGYEQYF
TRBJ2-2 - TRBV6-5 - TGTGCCAGCAGTTACGCCAGGAACACCGGGGAGCTGTTTTTT CASSYARNTGELFF
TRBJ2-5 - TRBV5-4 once TGTGCCAGCAGCTTGGGACTACAAGAGACCCAGTACTTC CASSLGLQETQYF
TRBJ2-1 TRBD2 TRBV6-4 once TGTGCCAGCAGCCCAACTAGCGGGAGTGGGGGTGAGCAGTTCTTC CASSPTSGSGGEQFF
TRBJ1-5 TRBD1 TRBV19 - TGTGCCAGTAGTGCTACGACAGGGGGCAGCCGGAGTCAGCCCCAGCATTTT CASSATTGGSRSQPQHF
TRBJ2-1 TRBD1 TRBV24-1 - TGTGCCACCAGTGACCAGGGGGCGAGAAATGAGCAGTTCTTC CATSDQGARNEQFF
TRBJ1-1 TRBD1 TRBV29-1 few TGCAGCGTTGGACAGGGTTGGGACACTGAAGCTTTCTTT CSVGQGWDTEAFF
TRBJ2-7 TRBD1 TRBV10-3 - TGTGCCATCAGTGGGGACAGGCAATCCTACGAGCAGTACTTC CAISGDRQSYEQYF
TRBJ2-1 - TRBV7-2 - TGTGCCAGCAGGGGGGGGCAAGGAAGGTACAATGAGCAGTTCTTC CASRGGQGRYNEQFF
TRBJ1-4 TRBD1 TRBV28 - TGTGCCAGCAGTGAGGACAGGCAGGATGGGCAACTTTTTTTT CASSEDRQDGQLFF
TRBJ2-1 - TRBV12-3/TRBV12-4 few TGTGCCAGCAGTTTAGCAGGGGTGAATGAGCAGTTCTTC CASSLAGVNEQFF
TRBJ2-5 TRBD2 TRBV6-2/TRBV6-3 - TGTGCCAGCAGTTCTTCTACCCCTAGCGGGAGGGATGAGACCCAGTACTTC CASSSSTPSGRDETQYF
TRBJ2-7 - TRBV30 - TGTGCCTGGAGCATGCGTGGAGCGTTATCGACGGCCGAGCAGTACTTC CAWSMRGALSTAEQYF
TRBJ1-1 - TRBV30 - TGTGCCTGGACGAACAGGGAGAACACTGAAGCTTTCTTT CAWTNRENTEAFF
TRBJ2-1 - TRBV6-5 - TGTGCCAGCAATCCGACAGCCCTCAATGAGCAGTTCTTC CASNPTALNEQFF
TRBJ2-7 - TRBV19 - TGTGCCAGTAGTATTCCCCCAGGGGAGCAGTACTTC CASSIPPGEQYF
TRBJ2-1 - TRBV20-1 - TGCAGTGCTAGCCAGAGGAATGAGCAGTTCTTC CSASQRNEQFF
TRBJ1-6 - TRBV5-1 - TGCGCCAGCAGCTTTGGCACCCGATTCAATTCACCCCTCCACTTT CASSFGTRFNSPLHF
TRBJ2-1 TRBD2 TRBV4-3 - TGCGCCAGCAGCCGAGACCTAAATAGCGGGAGGCATGAGCAGTTCTTC CASSRDLNSGRHEQFF
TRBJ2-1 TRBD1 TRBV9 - TGTGCCAGCAGCACGGGACAGGGCGGCAATGAGCAGTTCTTC CASSTGQGGNEQFF
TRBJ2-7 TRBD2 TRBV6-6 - TGTGCCAGCAGGGGACTAGCGGGAACCCACGAGCAGTACTTC CASRGLAGTHEQYF
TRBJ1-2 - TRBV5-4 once TGTGCCAGCAGTTACAATCGGGGCTATGGCTACACCTTC CASSYNRGYGYTF
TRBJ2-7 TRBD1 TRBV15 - TGTGCCACCGGATTGGGAAGACCCGGACAGGCGGGTTACTACGAGCAGTACTTC CATGLGRPGQAGYYEQYF
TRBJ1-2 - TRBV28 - TGTGCCAGCAGTTTACGGGTCGGCGGTGGGTATGGCTACACCTTC CASSLRVGGGYGYTF
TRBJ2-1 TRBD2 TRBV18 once TGTGCCAGCTCACCACCGGGACTAGCGGGAGGATACAATGAGCAGTTCTTC CASSPPGLAGGYNEQFF
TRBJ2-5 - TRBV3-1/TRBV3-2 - TGTGCCAGCAGCCGCCGGGGGAGAGAAGGGACCCAGTACTTC CASSRRGREGTQYF
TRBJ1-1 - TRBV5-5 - TGTGCCAGCAGCTTTCAGGGGAACACTGAAGCTTTCTTT CASSFQGNTEAFF
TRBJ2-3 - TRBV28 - TGTGCCAGCAGTCTGGAAAACGCAGGGGGGAGAGATACGCAGTATTTT CASSLENAGGRDTQYF
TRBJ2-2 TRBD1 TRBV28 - TGTGCCAGCAGTACGATACAGGGGTTCACCGGGGAGCTGTTTTTT CASSTIQGFTGELFF
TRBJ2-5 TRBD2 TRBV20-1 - TGCAGTGCTAGTAGGCGGGGGGAGACCCAGTACTTC CSASRRGETQYF
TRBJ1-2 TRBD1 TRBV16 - TGTGCCAGCAGCCACCAACAGGGGGCCGGCTACACCTTC CASSHQQGAGYTF
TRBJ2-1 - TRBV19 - TGTGCCAGTAGTATGGGGGGGGCGAATGAGCAGTTCTTC CASSMGGANEQFF
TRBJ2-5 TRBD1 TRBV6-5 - TGTGCCAGCAGCCAGGACAGGGCCCCAGAGACCCAGTACTTC CASSQDRAPETQYF
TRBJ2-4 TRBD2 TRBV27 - TGTGCCAGCAGTTTAAGGCTAGCGGGGGCAGCCAAAAACATTCAGTACTTC CASSLRLAGAAKNIQYF
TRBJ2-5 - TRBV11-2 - TGTGCCAGCAGCTCACTCTGGACAGATTCTCAAGAGACCCAGTACTTC CASSSLWTDSQETQYF
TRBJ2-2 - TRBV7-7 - TGTGCTAGCAGCTTAGGGTCGGTGAACACCGGGGAGCTGTTTTTT CASSLGSVNTGELFF
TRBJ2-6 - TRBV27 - TGTGCCAGCAGTTGGGGCTTTACTGGGGGGGCCAACGTCCTGACTTTC CASSWGFTGGANVLTF